Presented here are 17 T cell receptor beta chains from one specimen sequenced in a study of blood T cell repertoires in COVID-19. Libraries were prepared by immunoSEQ multiplex PCR; TCRdb keeps only in-frame clonotypes and omits some of them. This table holds hundreds of thousands of clones, around 85% found once. The sequencing sample was made of peripheral blood. These receptors were collected from a woman aged 30 to 39 who had recovered from COVID-19.

This clone was observed a single time. The chain uses TRBV5-1 and TRBJ2-3; 7 positions agree with TRBD2. The CDR3 has 15 residues. The germline V gene has CDR1 SGHRS and CDR2 YFSETQ. The V gene end was trimmed by 4 bases and the J gene end by 2 bases; junction bases not matched to a gene: 7. The CDR3 is CASSPSGANTDTQYF. The CDR3 nucleotides are TGCGCCAGCAGCCCCAGCGGGGCTAACACAGATACGCAGTATTTT.

The chain recombines TRBV19 with TRBJ2-1; D perhaps matches TRBD1 (5 bases). The germline V gene encodes CDR1 LNHDA and CDR2 SQIVND (reference sequence). There are 13 residues in the CDR3. Trimming stripped 8 bases from V and 3 bases from J, with 11 bases between. The DNA for the CDR3 is TGTGCCAGTCACCCGACAGACTACAATGAGCAGTTCTTC. Translating it yields CASHPTDYNEQFF.

The gene calls are TRBV7-2 and TRBJ1-1, with no clear D. The germline V gene encodes CDR1 SGHTA and CDR2 FQGNSA. The CDR3 loop spans 14 amino acids. V shed 1 base and J shed 4 bases, with 10 bases lying between them. CDR3 sequence: CASSLVPGVTEAFF. CDR3 in DNA: TGTGCCAGCAGCTTAGTACCCGGGGTCACTGAAGCTTTCTTT. The complete variable domain, with remaining parts taken from reference TRBV7-2 and TRBJ1-1, reads GAGVSQSPSNKVTEKGKDVELRCDPISGHTALYWYRQSLGQGLEFLIYFQGNSAPDKSGLPSDRFSAERTGGSVSTLTIQRTQQEDSAVYLCASSLVPGVTEAFFGQGTRLTVV.

The chain combines TRBV11-2 with TRBJ1-3; tentative D call: TRBD1 (5 bases). Germline V CDR1 and CDR2: SGHAT, FQNNGV. CDR3 size: 17 residues. Trimming stripped 5 bases from V and 2 bases from J, with 19 bases between. As DNA, the CDR3 is TGTGCCAGCAGCAGACGATATCAGGGCTACACTGGAAACACCATATATTTT. Protein sequence: CASSRRYQGYTGNTIYF.

This clone was observed a handful of times. This chain uses TRBV7-9 with TRBJ1-2; 8 nucleotides align to TRBD1. The CDR3 is made up of 15 amino acids. V trimming: 3 bases; J trimming: 4 bases; junction bases outside the gene matches: 7. CDR1 is SEHNR and CDR2 is FQNEAQ in the germline V gene (reference sequence). In nucleotides, the CDR3 is TGTGCCAGCAGCTTCGGGACAGGCGATTCCTATGGCTACACCTTC. This codes for CASSFGTGDSYGYTF. Supplemented by reference TRBV7-9 and TRBJ1-2, the full variable domain reads DTGVSQNPRHKITKRGQNVTFRCDPISEHNRLYWYRQTLGQGPEFLTYFQNEAQLEKSRLLSDRFSAERPKGSFSTLEIQRTEQGDSAMYLCASSFGTGDSYGYTFGSGTRLTVV.

This chain joins TRBV11-2 and TRBJ1-5; 7 bases line up with TRBD1. This CDR3 contains 14 residues. Germline V gene data show CDR1 as SGHAT and CDR2 as FQNNGV. The ends lost 4 bases at V and 7 bases at J; junction bases unmatched: 7. CDR3: CASSSSQGRQPQHF. The CDR3 bases are TGTGCCAGCAGCTCATCACAGGGGAGACAGCCCCAGCATTTT.

V usage is TRBV11-3 and J usage is TRBJ2-7; a possible D gene is TRBD2 (6 bases). V was clipped by 3 bases and J by 3 bases, with 21 bases between them. This CDR3 is built from 17 residues. CDR1 SGHNT and CDR2 YENEEA come from the germline V gene. The CDR3 DNA sequence: TGTGCCAGCAGCTTCGGTACCGCGGAGGAGGGTGACTACGAGCAGTACTTC. Its protein is CASSFGTAEEGDYEQYF. Full variable domain (rest looked up from reference TRBV11-3 and TRBJ2-7): EAGVVQSPRYKIIEKKQPVAFWCNPISGHNTLYWYLQNLGQGPELLIRYENEEAVDDSQLPKDRFSAERLKGVDSTLKIQPAELGDSAVYLCASSFGTAEEGDYEQYFGPGTRLTVT.

In its sample, this clone was seen once. This chain joins TRBV5-1 and TRBJ2-7; TRBD1 is a possible D gene (6 bases). CDR1 SGHRS and CDR2 YFSETQ come from the germline V gene. The V and J ends lost 1 base and 7 bases respectively, with 12 bases between them. The CDR3 loop spans 13 amino acids. For the CDR3, the DNA is TGCGCCAGCAGCTTGCCGGACAGTGAAGAGCAGTACTTC. Protein: CASSLPDSEEQYF.

This chain uses TRBV5-4 with TRBJ2-1; 7 bases are shared with TRBD1. CDR1 is SGHNT, CDR2 YYREEE, per germline (reference sequence). After removal of 3 bases from V and 10 bases from J, the junction contained 4 bases not matched to a gene. The CDR3 has 12 residues. The CDR3 loop is CASSWDSPEQFF. Here the CDR3 DNA reads TGTGCCAGCAGCTGGGACAGCCCGGAGCAGTTCTTC. The variable domain in full, with the rest retrieved from reference TRBV5-4 and TRBJ2-1, is ETGVTQSPTHLIKTRGQQVTLRCSSQSGHNTVSWYQQALGQGPQFIFQYYREEENGRGNFPPRFSGLQFPNYSSELNVNALELDDSALYLCASSWDSPEQFFGPGTRLTVL.

V usage is TRBV21-1 and J usage is TRBJ2-3; whether TRBD2, the table's D call, matches the DNA was not checked. TRBV21-1 is designated a pseudogene. The CDR3 extends over 15 amino acids. The CDR3 reads CADPRRRGGTDTQYF. The CDR3 DNA reads as TGTGCCGACCCCAGAAGAAGGGGGGGAACAGATACGCAGTATTTT.

The genes are TRBV28 and TRBJ1-2; 7 bases line up with TRBD1. This CDR3 is built from 13 residues. The V gene end was trimmed by 8 bases and the J gene end by 6 bases; junction bases not matched to a gene: 9. Germline-derived CDR1 and CDR2 are MDHEN and SYDVKM. CDR3 sequence (DNA): TGTGCCAGCGGGTTGACAGGGTATAATGGCTACACCTTC. Its translation: CASGLTGYNGYTF.

This clone was counted ten times or more. This sequence joins TRBV6-4 and TRBJ2-3; a weak D match, TRBD2 (7 bases). This CDR3 comprises 15 residues. Germline values: CDR1 MRHNA, CDR2 SNTAGT. Deletions cut 0 bases from V and 7 bases from J, with 14 bases between. The CDR3 DNA is TGTGCCAGCAGTGACTCGGCGGGGGCGGGCCATACGCAGTATTTT. It codes for CASSDSAGAGHTQYF.

V gene TRBV28 combines with J gene TRBJ2-6, with TRBD2 identical over 7 bases. This CDR3 spans 15 amino acids. The ends lost 4 bases at V and 2 bases at J; junction bases unmatched: 2. CDR1 MDHEN and CDR2 SYDVKM come from the germline V gene. CDR3: CASSSAGAGANVLTF. The CDR3, as DNA: TGTGCCAGCAGTTCGGCGGGGGCTGGGGCCAACGTCCTGACTTTC.

J is TRBJ2-1 and V is TRBV24-1, with 7 bases lining up with TRBD2. The CDR3 loop spans 16 amino acids. Trimming took 1 base from V and 7 from J; bases not matched to a gene: 9. Germline V gene sequence: CDR1 KGHDR, CDR2 SFDVKD. This chain's CDR3 is CATSDFLAGALNEQFF. The CDR3, as DNA: TGTGCCACCAGTGATTTTCTGGCGGGAGCTCTTAATGAGCAGTTCTTC.

V usage is TRBV28 and J usage is TRBJ2-2; TRBD2 is a possible D gene (6 bases). This CDR3 spans 13 amino acids. CDR1 MDHEN and CDR2 SYDVKM come from the germline V gene. V was shortened by 8 bases and J by 6 bases, with 13 bases between the two germline ends. The CDR3 region is CASLGGAAGELFF. The CDR3 DNA is TGTGCCAGCCTCGGAGGGGCCGCCGGGGAGCTGTTTTTT.

The chain employs TRBV5-1 and TRBJ2-5; weak D call: TRBD2 (5 bases). The CDR3 is made up of 13 amino acids. From germline, CDR1 is SGHRS and CDR2 YFSETQ. Trimming shortened V by 10 bases and J by 3 bases, and 16 bases separated the two germline ends. CDR3 loop: CACRRRQEETQYF. Written as DNA, the CDR3 is TGCGCCTGTCGTAGGAGGCAGGAAGAGACCCAGTACTTC.

On this clone: The same CDR3 arises from other DNA sequences in this sample as well. V and J are TRBV7-9 and TRBJ1-6, with 8 bases that match TRBD1. Per germline, CDR1 SEHNR and CDR2 FQNEAQ (reference sequence). V was clipped by 5 bases and J by 8 bases; unmatched bases: 5. The length of the CDR3 is 14 residues. CDR3 in DNA: TGTGCCAGCAGCCGAGACAGGGGTGATTCACCCCTCCACTTT. Its translation is CASSRDRGDSPLHF.